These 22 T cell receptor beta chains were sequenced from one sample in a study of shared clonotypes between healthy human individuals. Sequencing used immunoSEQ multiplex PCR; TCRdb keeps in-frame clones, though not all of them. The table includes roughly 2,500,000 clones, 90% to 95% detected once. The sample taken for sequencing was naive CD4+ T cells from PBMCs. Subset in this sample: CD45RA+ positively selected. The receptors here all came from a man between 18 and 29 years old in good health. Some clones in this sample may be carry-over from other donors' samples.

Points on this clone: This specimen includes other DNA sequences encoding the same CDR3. In DNA form, the CDR3 reads TGCGCCAGCAGCTTGGGGGGTGGAGGGTACGAGCAGTACTTC. Amino acids: CASSLGGGGYEQYF. The V gene is TRBV5-1, the J gene TRBJ2-7, with a possible D match to TRBD2 (6 bases). Deletions cut 0 bases from V and 4 bases from J, with 11 bases between. The CDR3 loop spans 14 amino acids. CDR1 is SGHRS, CDR2 YFSETQ, per germline.

The CDR3 loop reads CASSEEAGSAYNEQFF. CDR3 DNA sequence: TGCGCCAGCAGTGAGGAGGCGGGATCCGCCTACAATGAGCAGTTCTTC. The chain recombines TRBV10-2 with TRBJ2-1; D might be TRBD2 (6 bases). V was trimmed by 2 bases and J by 2 bases, leaving 13 bases between them. CDR3 length: 16 amino acids. Germline V gene data show CDR1 as WSHSY and CDR2 as SAAADI.

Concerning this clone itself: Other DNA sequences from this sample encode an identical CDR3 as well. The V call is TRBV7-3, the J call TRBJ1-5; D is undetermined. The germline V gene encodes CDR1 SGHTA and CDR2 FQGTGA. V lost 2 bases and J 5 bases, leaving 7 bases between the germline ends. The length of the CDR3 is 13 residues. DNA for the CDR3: TGTGCCAGCAGCTTAGGCCCCGATCAGCCCCAGCATTTT. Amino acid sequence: CASSLGPDQPQHF.

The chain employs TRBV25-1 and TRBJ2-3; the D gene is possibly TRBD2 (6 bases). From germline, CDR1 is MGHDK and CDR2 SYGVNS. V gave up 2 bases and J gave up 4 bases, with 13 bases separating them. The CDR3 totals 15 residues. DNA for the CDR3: TGTGCCAGCAGTGAAGTGATGGGGGGAGCAGATACGCAGTATTTT. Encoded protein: CASSEVMGGADTQYF.

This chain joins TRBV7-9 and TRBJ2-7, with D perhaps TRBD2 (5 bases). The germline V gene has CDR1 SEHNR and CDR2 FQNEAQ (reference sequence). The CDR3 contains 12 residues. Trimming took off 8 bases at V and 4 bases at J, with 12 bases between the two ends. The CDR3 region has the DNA TGTGCCAGCGGGAGAACGGGATACGAGCAGTACTTC. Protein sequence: CASGRTGYEQYF.

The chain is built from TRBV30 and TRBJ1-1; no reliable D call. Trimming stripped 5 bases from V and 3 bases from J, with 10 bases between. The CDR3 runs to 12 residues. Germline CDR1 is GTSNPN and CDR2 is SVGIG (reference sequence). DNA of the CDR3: TGTGCCTGGGCCGGGGTAGACACTGAAGCTTTCTTT. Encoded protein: CAWAGVDTEAFF.

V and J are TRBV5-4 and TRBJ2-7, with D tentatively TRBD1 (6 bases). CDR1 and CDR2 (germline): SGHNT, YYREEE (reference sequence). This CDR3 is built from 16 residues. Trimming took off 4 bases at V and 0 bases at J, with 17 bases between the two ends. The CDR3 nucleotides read TGTGCCAGCAGCCCCCGCGGGCAGGGGAGCTCCTACGAGCAGTACTTC. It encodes CASSPRGQGSSYEQYF. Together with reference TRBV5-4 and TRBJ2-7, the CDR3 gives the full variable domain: ETGVTQSPTHLIKTRGQQVTLRCSSQSGHNTVSWYQQALGQGPQFIFQYYREEENGRGNFPPRFSGLQFPNYSSELNVNALELDDSALYLCASSPRGQGSSYEQYFGPGTRLTVT.

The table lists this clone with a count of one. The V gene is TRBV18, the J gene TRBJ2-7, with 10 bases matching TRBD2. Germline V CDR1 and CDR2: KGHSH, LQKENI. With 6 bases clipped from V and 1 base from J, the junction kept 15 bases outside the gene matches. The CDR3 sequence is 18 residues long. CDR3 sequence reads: CASSPGQETSGPSYEQYF. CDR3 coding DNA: TGTGCCAGCTCCCCGGGACAGGAGACTAGCGGGCCTTCCTACGAGCAGTACTTC. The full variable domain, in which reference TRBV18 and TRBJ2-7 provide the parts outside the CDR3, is NAGVMQNPRHLVRRRGQEARLRCSPMKGHSHVYWYRQLPEEGLKFMVYLQKENIIDESGMPKERFSAEFPKEGPSILRIQQVVRGDSAAYFCASSPGQETSGPSYEQYFGPGTRLTVT.

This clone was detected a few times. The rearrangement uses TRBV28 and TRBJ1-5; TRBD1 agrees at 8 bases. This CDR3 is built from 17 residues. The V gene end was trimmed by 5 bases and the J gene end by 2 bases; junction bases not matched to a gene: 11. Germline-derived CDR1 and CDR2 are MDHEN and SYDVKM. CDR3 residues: CASSLTMTGVRNQPQHF. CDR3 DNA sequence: TGTGCCAGCAGTCTCACCATGACAGGGGTTCGCAATCAGCCCCAGCATTTT.

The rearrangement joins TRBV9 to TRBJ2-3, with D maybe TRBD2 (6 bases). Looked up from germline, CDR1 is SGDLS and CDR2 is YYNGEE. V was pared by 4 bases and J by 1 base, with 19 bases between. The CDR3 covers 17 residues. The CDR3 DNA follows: TGTGCCAGCAGCAAAAGCGGACCCCGCGGGGGCACAGATACGCAGTATTTT. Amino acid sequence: CASSKSGPRGGTDTQYF.

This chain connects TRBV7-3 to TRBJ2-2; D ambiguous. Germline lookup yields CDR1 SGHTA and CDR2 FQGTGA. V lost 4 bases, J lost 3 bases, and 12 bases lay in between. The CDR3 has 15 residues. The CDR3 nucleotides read TGTGCCAGCAGCTCCTCGGGTATACACACCGGGGAGCTGTTTTTT. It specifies CASSSSGIHTGELFF.

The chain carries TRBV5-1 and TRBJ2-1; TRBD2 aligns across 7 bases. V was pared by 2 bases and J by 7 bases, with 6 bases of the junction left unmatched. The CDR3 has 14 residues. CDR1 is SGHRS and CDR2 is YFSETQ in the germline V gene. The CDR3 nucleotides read TGCGCCAGCAGCTTTTCTAGCGGCTCAAATGAGCAGTTCTTC. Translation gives CASSFSSGSNEQFF.

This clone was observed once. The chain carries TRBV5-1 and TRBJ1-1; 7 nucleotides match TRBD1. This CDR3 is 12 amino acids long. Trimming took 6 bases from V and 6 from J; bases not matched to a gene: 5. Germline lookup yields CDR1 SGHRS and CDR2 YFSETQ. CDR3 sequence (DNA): TGCGCCAGCAACCAGGGGGAATCTGAAGCTTTCTTT. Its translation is CASNQGESEAFF.

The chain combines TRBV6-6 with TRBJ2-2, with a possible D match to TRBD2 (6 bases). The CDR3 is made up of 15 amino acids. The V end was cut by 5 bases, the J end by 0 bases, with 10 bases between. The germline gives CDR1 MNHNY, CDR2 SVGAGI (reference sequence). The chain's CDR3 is CASSPGLPNTGELFF. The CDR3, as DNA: TGTGCCAGCAGTCCGGGACTCCCGAACACCGGGGAGCTGTTTTTT.

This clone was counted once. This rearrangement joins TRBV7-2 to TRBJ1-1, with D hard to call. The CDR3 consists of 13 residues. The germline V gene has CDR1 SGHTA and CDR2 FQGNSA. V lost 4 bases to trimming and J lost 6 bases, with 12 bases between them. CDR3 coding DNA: TGTGCCAGCAGCTCCGCCAGAGAGGCTGAAGCTTTCTTT. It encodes CASSSAREAEAFF. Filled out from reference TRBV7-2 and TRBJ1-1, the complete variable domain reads GAGVSQSPSNKVTEKGKDVELRCDPISGHTALYWYRQSLGQGLEFLIYFQGNSAPDKSGLPSDRFSAERTGGSVSTLTIQRTQQEDSAVYLCASSSAREAEAFFGQGTRLTVV.

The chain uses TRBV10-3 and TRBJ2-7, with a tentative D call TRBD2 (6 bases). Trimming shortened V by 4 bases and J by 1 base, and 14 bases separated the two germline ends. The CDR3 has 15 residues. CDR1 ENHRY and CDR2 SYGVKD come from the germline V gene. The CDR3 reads CAISGAAGGSYEQYF. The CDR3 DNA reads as TGTGCCATCAGTGGGGCGGCAGGAGGGTCCTACGAGCAGTACTTC.

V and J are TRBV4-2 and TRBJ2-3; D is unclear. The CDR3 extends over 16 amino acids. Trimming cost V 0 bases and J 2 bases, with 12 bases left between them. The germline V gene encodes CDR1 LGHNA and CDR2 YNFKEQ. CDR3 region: CASSQEVGLTTDTQYF. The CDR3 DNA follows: TGTGCCAGCAGCCAAGAGGTGGGCTTAACCACAGATACGCAGTATTTT.

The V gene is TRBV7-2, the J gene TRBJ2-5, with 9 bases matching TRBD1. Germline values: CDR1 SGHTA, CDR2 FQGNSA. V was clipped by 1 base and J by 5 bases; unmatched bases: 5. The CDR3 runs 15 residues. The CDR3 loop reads CASSLGTGGKETQYF. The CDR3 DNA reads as TGTGCCAGCAGCTTAGGAACAGGGGGCAAGGAGACCCAGTACTTC.

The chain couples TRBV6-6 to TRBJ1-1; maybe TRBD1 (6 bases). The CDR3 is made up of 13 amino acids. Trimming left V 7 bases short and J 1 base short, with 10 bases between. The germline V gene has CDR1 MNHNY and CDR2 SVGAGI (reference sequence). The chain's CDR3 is CASNTDRNTEAFF. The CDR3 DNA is TGTGCCAGCAACACGGACAGGAACACTGAAGCTTTCTTT.

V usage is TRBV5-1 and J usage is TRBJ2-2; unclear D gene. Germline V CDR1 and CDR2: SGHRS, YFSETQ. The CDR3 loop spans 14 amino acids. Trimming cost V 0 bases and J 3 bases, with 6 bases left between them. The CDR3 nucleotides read TGCGCCAGCAGCTTGGCAAAGGACACCGGGGAGCTGTTTTTT. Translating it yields CASSLAKDTGELFF.

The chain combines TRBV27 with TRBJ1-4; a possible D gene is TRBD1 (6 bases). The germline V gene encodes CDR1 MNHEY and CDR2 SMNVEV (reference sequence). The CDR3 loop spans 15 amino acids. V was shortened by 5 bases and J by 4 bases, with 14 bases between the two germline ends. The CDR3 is CASSNRGAYNEKLFF. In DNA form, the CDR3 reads TGTGCCAGCAGTAACCGGGGGGCCTATAATGAAAAACTGTTTTTT. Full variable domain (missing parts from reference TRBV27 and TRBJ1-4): EAQVTQNPRYLITVTGKKLTVTCSQNMNHEYMSWYRQDPGLGLRQIYYSMNVEVTDKGDVPEGYKVSRKEKRNFPLILESPSPNQTSLYFCASSNRGAYNEKLFFGSGTQLSVL.

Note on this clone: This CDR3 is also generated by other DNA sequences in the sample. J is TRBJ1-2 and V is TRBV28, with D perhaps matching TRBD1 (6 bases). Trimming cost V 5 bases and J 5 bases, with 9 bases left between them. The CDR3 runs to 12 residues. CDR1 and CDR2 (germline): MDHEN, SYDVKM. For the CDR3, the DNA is TGTGCCAGCAGTCTTACAGGGTATGGCTACACCTTC. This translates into CASSLTGYGYTF.